The rows below give T cell receptor beta chains drawn from one sample of a study of regulatory and conventional T cells in RAG deficiency. Profiling relied on immunoSEQ multiplex PCR, and the TCRdb table lists in-frame clones only, not all of them. The sample lists about 12,000 clones, roughly 95% seen once, with roughly 1.5% in the top ten. The sample was also linked to a second study, of regulatory T cells.

Specimen: CD127- CD25+ CD4+ Tregs sorted from blood. These receptors were obtained from a human donor in good health. The CDR3 runs from the conserved cysteine through the conserved F or W. The D gene is left open where the match is weak. Clone size, where shown, is once, few, many, or a class for clones that have expanded.

d_call	j_call	v_call	clone_size	cdr3_aa	cdr3_nt
TRBD1	TRBJ1-5	TRBV19	.	CASSIGGGTGNSNQPQHF	TGTGCCAGTAGTATAGGAGGTGGGACAGGGAATAGCAATCAGCCCCAGCATTTT
TRBD1	TRBJ1-4	TRBV10-3	few	CAISERGTELFF	TGTGCCATCAGTGAACGCGGGACAGAACTGTTTTTT
.	TRBJ1-4	TRBV9	.	CASSTHRDGGSEKLFF	TGTGCCAGCAGCACCCACCGGGACGGGGGGAGTGAAAAACTGTTTTTT
TRBD2	TRBJ2-5	TRBV2	once	CASSLAGVETQYF	TGTGCCAGCTCCCTAGCGGGGGTAGAGACCCAGTACTTC
.	TRBJ1-1	TRBV20-1	.	CSAIKTGAFF	TGCAGTGCCATTAAGACCGGGGCTTTCTTT
.	TRBJ1-5	TRBV19	.	CASSMFSGGFSNQPQHF	TGTGCCAGTAGTATGTTCTCCGGGGGTTTTAGCAATCAGCCCCAGCATTTT
.	TRBJ1-2	TRBV29-1	.	CSVPGRSNYGYTF	TGCAGCGTTCCTGGCAGGTCTAACTATGGCTACACCTTC
TRBD1	TRBJ1-5	TRBV19	.	CASSATGGGQPQHF	TGTGCCAGTAGTGCGACAGGGGGAGGCCAGCCCCAGCATTTT
.	TRBJ1-4	TRBV18	.	CASSRGAGEKLFF	TGTGCCAGCTCGAGAGGCGCCGGTGAAAAACTGTTTTTT
TRBD1	TRBJ1-6	TRBV6-6	.	CASSYDGTGGSPLHF	TGTGCCAGCAGTTACGACGGGACAGGGGGCTCACCCCTCCACTTT
TRBD1	TRBJ1-2	TRBV7-9	.	CASSLQGGLNGYTF	TGTGCCAGCAGCTTGCAAGGGGGCTTAAATGGCTACACCTTC
.	TRBJ2-7	TRBV5-8	.	CASSLWGPVGEQYF	TGTGCCAGCAGCTTGTGGGGCCCCGTGGGCGAGCAGTACTTC
TRBD1	TRBJ2-6	TRBV9	.	CASSSQTGASGANVLTF	TGTGCCAGCAGCTCCCAGACAGGGGCATCTGGGGCCAACGTCCTGACTTTC
.	TRBJ2-1	TRBV4-2	.	CASSQEGRGYNEQFF	TGTGCCAGCAGCCAAGAGGGCAGGGGTTACAATGAGCAGTTCTTC
TRBD1	TRBJ1-5	TRBV11-2	.	CASSRGTAQPQHF	TGTGCCAGCAGCAGGGGGACAGCCCAGCCCCAGCATTTT
TRBD1	TRBJ1-1	TRBV5-1	.	CASSLRTGVEAFF	TGCGCCAGCAGCTTAAGGACAGGGGTTGAAGCTTTCTTT
.	TRBJ2-1	TRBV5-1	.	CASSFWRGNEQFF	TGCGCCAGCAGCTTTTGGCGGGGCAATGAGCAGTTCTTC
TRBD1	TRBJ1-6	TRBV5-6	.	CASSSATGLNNSPLHF	TGTGCCAGCAGCTCGGCGACAGGGCTGAATAATTCACCCCTCCACTTT
.	TRBJ2-1	TRBV7-9	.	CASSLGWGDEQFF	TGTGCCAGCAGCTTGGGGTGGGGCGATGAGCAGTTCTTC
.	TRBJ1-2	TRBV6-6	.	CASRPSIRSSYGYTF	TGTGCCAGCAGGCCTTCAATCCGGTCCTCCTATGGCTACACCTTC
.	TRBJ1-2	TRBV5-5	.	CASQGGNYGYTF	TGTGCCAGCCAGGGTGGAAACTATGGCTACACCTTC
.	TRBJ1-2	TRBV20-1	.	CSLVSGYGYTF	TGCAGTTTGGTCAGTGGCTATGGCTACACCTTC